This T cell receptor (beta chain) came from a study of cytomegalovirus exposure and HLA in healthy donors. Overall study findings and caveats: HLA-A and HLA-B allele assignments for most subjects were reportedly predicted accurately using TCR beta sequences.

The study ran its PCR with 60 Vbeta and 13 Jbeta primers. Assay used: immunoSEQ multiplex PCR; TCRdb lists only in-frame clones, some missing. Here the sample spans some 62,000 clones, around 87% being singletons. This CDR3 contains 14 residues. The ends were cut back, 7 bases at V and 1 base at J, with 13 bases in the middle. Per the germline V gene, CDR1 is SGHNT and CDR2 is YENEEA. When sampled, the donors appeared nominally healthy, though they likely had unrecorded immune exposures. For this clone: Its target is unknown.

The receptor was derived from a man between 18 and 35 years old in good health and CMV-seronegative. This chain joins TRBV11-3 and TRBJ1-1, with D perhaps matching TRBD1 (6 bases). Sequencing used PBMCs. CDR3 amino acids: CASNRGGANTEAFF. The CDR3 DNA follows: TGTGCCAGCAACCGGGGGGGGGCGAACACTGAAGCTTTCTTT.